This T cell receptor (beta chain) was identified in a study of PD-L1 blockade in urothelial cancer. For the study at large: Patients started atezolizumab around 2014, 1,200 mg intravenously every 3 weeks. Analyses used blood from 3 weeks (second dose) and 6 weeks after treatment start.

Study-level results: Tumor-associated clones in blood expanded more at 3 weeks in durable-benefit patients.

This clone was detected only a few times. No antigen is known for it. Time point noted: peripheral blood 6 weeks after treatment start. Synthetic TCR analog templates were added to each PCR reaction. This table comes from immunoSEQ multiplex PCR, and its TCRdb copy is limited to in-frame clones, with some not included. This sample has approximately 38,000 clones, with 86% found just once. The sequences come from PBMCs, collected around atezolizumab (anti-PD-L1) treatment. The receptor was isolated from a man between 60 and 75 years old with urothelial cancer.

The CDR3 DNA reads TGCGCCAGCAGCATCGGACAGGGCGGCACTGAAGCTTTCTTT. Translated, it gives CASSIGQGGTEAFF. V is TRBV5-1 and J is TRBJ1-1; 8 nucleotides line up with TRBD1. CDR1 and CDR2 (germline): SGHRS, YFSETQ. The CDR3 consists of 14 residues. The V segment lost 4 bases and the J segment 4 bases; nucleotides outside the gene matches: 6.